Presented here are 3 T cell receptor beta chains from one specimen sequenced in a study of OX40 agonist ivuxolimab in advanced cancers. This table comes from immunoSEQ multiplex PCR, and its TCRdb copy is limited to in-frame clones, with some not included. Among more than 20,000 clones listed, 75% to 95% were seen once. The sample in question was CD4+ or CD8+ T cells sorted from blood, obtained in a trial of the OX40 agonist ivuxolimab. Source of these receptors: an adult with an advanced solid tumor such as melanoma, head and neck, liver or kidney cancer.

The CDR3, as DNA: TGTGCCAGCAGAGGGGGGCTGGAGACCCAGTACTTC. Amino acids: CASRGGLETQYF. The V call is TRBV6-5, the J call TRBJ2-5; tentatively, D is TRBD1 or TRBD2 (6 bases each). The CDR3 has 12 residues. CDR1 MNHEY and CDR2 SVGAGI come from the germline V gene. With 6 bases removed from V and 5 bases from J, the gap between germline ends came to 10 bases.

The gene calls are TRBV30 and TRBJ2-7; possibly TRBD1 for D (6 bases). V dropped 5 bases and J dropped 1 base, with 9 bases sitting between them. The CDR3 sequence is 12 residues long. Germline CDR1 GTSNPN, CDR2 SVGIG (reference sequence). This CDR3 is CAWRDNSYEQYF. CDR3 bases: TGTGCCTGGCGGGACAATTCCTACGAGCAGTACTTC.

The CDR3, as DNA: TGTGCCAGCTTGGGGACTGCCGGTGGCTACACCTTC. Protein sequence: CASLGTAGGYTF. V is TRBV5-4 and J is TRBJ1-2; the D gene is possibly TRBD1 (5 bases). Trimming removed 7 bases at V and 7 bases at J, with 14 bases between. The CDR3 contains 12 residues. CDR1 SGHNT and CDR2 YYREEE come from the germline V gene (reference sequence).